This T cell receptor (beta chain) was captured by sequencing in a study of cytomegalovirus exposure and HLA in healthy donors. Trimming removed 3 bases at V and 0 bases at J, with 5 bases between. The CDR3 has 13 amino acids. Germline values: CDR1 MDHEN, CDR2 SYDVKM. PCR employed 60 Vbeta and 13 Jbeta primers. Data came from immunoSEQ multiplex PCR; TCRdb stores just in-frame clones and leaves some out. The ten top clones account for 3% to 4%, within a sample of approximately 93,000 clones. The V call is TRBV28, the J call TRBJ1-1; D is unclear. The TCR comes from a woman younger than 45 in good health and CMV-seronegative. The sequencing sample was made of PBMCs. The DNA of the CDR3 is TGTGCCAGCAGTTTTGTCGTGAACACTGAAGCTTTCTTT. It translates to CASSFVVNTEAFF.